This T cell receptor beta chain originates from a study of cytomegalovirus exposure and HLA in healthy donors. Germline V gene sequence: CDR1 SGHNT, CDR2 YYREEE (reference sequence). CDR3 length equals 14 residues. V dropped 3 bases and J dropped 7; count of bases not matched to a gene: 5. Study results and caveats: Across donors, sequencing depth was assumed by presence/absence analyses to be roughly uniform. In a later analysis, an Asian-associated ancestry cluster reportedly showed fewer N-insertions than the 666-donor mean.

This clone was picked up a small number of times. Its antigen is unknown. Participants comprised healthy donors of bone marrow. The PCR used 60 Vbeta and 13 Jbeta primers. Methods used by the authors: Later analysis identified 65 million to 80 million unique TCR beta chains, about 10 million shared. Assay: immunoSEQ multiplex PCR; the TCRdb copy retains only in-frame clones and omits some. V and J calls and clone size are copied from that table; D and trimming were computed from the DNA. The data contain about 140,000 clones, 70% to 80% of them singletons. Sequenced material: PBMCs. This TCR was sampled from a female donor in good health and CMV-seronegative. The chain links TRBV5-4 to TRBJ2-1, with 9 positions matching TRBD1. DNA of the CDR3: TGTGCCAGCAGCTGGGGACAGGGAGTGAATGAGCAGTTCTTC. Protein product: CASSWGQGVNEQFF.